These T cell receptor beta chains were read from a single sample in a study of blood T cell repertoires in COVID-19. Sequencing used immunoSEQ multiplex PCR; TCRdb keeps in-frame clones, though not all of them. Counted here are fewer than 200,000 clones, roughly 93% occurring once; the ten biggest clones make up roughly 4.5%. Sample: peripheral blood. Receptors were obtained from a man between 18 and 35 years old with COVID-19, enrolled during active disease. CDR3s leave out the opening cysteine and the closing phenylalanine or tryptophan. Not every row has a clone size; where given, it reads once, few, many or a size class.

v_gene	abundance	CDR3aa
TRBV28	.	ASSLPGQGNEQF
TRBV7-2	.	ASSTGSTGWTGELF
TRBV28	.	ASRPRAGVRYEQY
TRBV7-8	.	ASSFAGGRDNTGELF
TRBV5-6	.	ASSGTGVEAF
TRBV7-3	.	ASSRGLTGTDTQY
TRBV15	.	ATSRGLAGGPGEQF
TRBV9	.	ASSVGGLVTDTQY
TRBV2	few	ASVLESNQPQH
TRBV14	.	ASSQGRWGYT
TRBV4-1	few	ASSQENGQLNTEAF
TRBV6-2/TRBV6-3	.	ASSYSGGEYNEQF
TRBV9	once	ASSVGLAGAYEQY
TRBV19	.	ASTPGTGGNTEAF
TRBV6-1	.	ASSEGRASGFPYNEQF
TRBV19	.	ASSINSGTYNEQF
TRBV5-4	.	ASSLGGGGGYT
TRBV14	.	ASSQRTSGITYEQY
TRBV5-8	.	ASSYGTTY
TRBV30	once	AWNRGSSGNTIY
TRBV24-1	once	ATSDPGTGAYEQY
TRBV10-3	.	ATREGLGQPQH
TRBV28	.	ASSPGGGGQGRNTIY
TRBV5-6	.	ASTGTDRVHEQY
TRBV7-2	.	ASSSRDRGHGYT
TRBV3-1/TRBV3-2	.	ASSQQGYTEAF
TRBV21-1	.	ASSTWGRALTHTQY
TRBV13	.	ASSLGQGLATNEKLF
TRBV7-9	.	ASSMEGGNTGELF
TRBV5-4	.	ASRTGGGQSYNEQF
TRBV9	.	ASSGTAAGELF
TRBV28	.	ASTSDNGRTGELF
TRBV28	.	AATDSSSGNTIY
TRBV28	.	ASSLGQDTGNTIY
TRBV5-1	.	ASSLALGRTYEQY
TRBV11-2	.	ASSFRREGRGTDTQY
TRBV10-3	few	AVVLAGEYNEQF
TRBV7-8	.	ASSLPDSSSPGANVLT
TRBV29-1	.	SVEADSTYEQY
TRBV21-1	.	ASSKTYPSGSGDTQY
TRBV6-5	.	ASRRGGAYEQY
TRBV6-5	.	ASSWRESHEQF
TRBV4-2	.	ASSPYHLAGGRNEQF
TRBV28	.	ASRAGGLYEQY
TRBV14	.	ASSQLAGREGYNEQF
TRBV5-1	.	ASRLAGTSYNEQF
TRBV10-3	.	AISESGLGYNEQF
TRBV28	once	ASSSQGRSNQPQH
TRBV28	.	ASSLPIYRPGQGRSGNTIY
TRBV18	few	ASSPLKGGSGRPSYNEQF
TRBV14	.	ASSQNRGSANYGYT
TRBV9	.	ASSVGDKNTEAF
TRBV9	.	ASSVAGTGGETQY
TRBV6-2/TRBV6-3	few	ASSTDYEQY
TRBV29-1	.	SWGGRPDTQY
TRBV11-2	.	ASSLLVRSGELF
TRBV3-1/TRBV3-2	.	ASSQLQGRNEKLL
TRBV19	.	ASSDPGQGYGYT
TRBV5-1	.	ASSRSGQANSPLH